This T cell receptor beta chain is drawn from a study of T-cell memory formation after mild COVID-19 (dated by TCRdb to the early 2020s). As for the study more broadly: Most TCR sequence clusters were specific to one of the two donors. Longitudinal TCRalpha and TCRbeta repertoire sequencing tracked T-cell clones expanding and contracting after mild COVID-19 in a couple of donors. The cohort comprised two young, previously healthy adult volunteers, one female and one male.

PBMCs were isolated by Ficoll-Paque density gradient centrifugation. Here is what the overall study found, with its caveats: Some responding clones were detected in pre-infection memory, which suggested that pre-existing cross-reactive memory T cells had joined the SARS-CoV-2 response. The study covered only a couple of mild cases, and larger cohorts including severe cases with pre-infection samples were considered necessary. SARS-CoV-2 specificity was not confirmed for the second-wave clones peaking on day 37. Contracting CD4+ clones were located mainly in the CM and EM memory subsets, whereas CD8+ clones were found to be enriched in EMRA. Balanced CD4/CD8 phenotypes were observed for clones contracting from day 15 to 85, whereas a bias towards CD4+ was observed for a second wave of clones expanding from day 15 to 37.

Reads for this sample came from an Illumina NovaSeq 6000. TCRalpha and TCRbeta cDNA libraries were built by 5'RACE with constant-segment primers, adding sample barcodes and unique molecular identifiers. Trizol reagent was used to extract RNA from every sample. Library amplification was performed in two PCR steps, and a second sample barcode and Illumina TruSeq adapters were introduced in the second step. Libraries were sequenced on an Illumina NovaSeq with 2 x 150 bp paired-end reads. On the authors' methods: The reads were demultiplexed and collapsed into UMI-guided consensus sequences using migec v1.2.7. Using mixcr v2.1.11, UMI consensuses were aligned to TRA and TRB V and J templates and then assembled into clonotypes. Clonotypes were classified as expanded or contracted when called significant by both edgeR and NoisET, with noise models trained on biological replicates. For edgeR calls, the thresholds were a false discovery rate-adjusted p below 0.01 and a log2 fold-change of 1. As an exploratory analysis of dynamics, max-normalized trajectories of the 1000 most abundant clonotypes were examined by PCA with hierarchical clustering. Separately sequenced CD4+ and CD8+ repertoires were used to assign the CD4 or CD8 phenotype of responding clones. TCRdb reprocessed the public reads (quality trimming at Q25 with fastp, clone calling with MiXCR) and kept in-frame beta chains. For every CDR3 protein sequence, its rows merge into one entry that carries the most common genes and DNA. TCRdb's processing, not the study's, gives the V and J calls here. The sample yields fewer than 250,000 distinct CDR3 sequences; around 25% were counted once. About an eighth of the sample is held by the ten biggest clonotypes.

On this clonotype itself: Its antigen target is currently unknown. The sample holds no much larger clone one base away, and base qualities are not on file.

CDR1 KGHDR and CDR2 SFDVKD were looked up in the germline V gene. Its CDR3 holds 17 amino acids, cysteine through phenylalanine. Only the CDR3 DNA stays, 51 bases, in frame from base 1. V is pared back by 4 bases and J by 10 bases, with 25 bases lying between the germline termini. The specimen was PBMCs or a T cell subset sorted from them (not recorded which). The receptor was isolated from an adult woman who had mild COVID-19 (a few samples of this study predate the infection). The sample titles of this study are shuffled in the database, so cell type and time point are left out; the donor was told from shared clones. Rearrangement joined TRBV24-1 to TRBJ2-1; the D gene could be TRBD1 or TRBD2, each one agreeing over 7 bases. Read as DNA, the sequence is TGTGCCACCAGTGACCAGGGGGGGACTACCTTACTGGGAGAGCAGTTCTTC. This encodes CATSDQGGTTLLGEQFF.